These 24 T cell receptor beta chains share one sample of origin, sequenced in a study of cytomegalovirus exposure and HLA in healthy donors. In the PCR, 60 Vbeta and 13 Jbeta primers were used. The data were produced by immunoSEQ multiplex PCR, yet TCRdb's version contains in-frame clones alone and is incomplete. The listing contains around 150,000 clones. Sequencing was done on a sample of PBMCs. Source of these receptors: an older woman in good health and CMV-seronegative.

The chain is built from TRBV28 and TRBJ2-7; tentatively, D is TRBD1 (5 bases). The germline V and J ends were trimmed by 6 bases and 6 bases, with 12 bases remaining between them. This CDR3 region has 12 residues. CDR1 MDHEN and CDR2 SYDVKM come from the germline V gene. Written as DNA, the CDR3 is TGTGCCAGCAGGTCAGGGCGAGGCGAGCAGTACTTC. Translated: CASRSGRGEQYF.

This CDR3 is CASSERTGSYNSPLHF. The CDR3, as DNA: TGTGCCAGCAGCGAAAGGACAGGGTCCTATAATTCACCCCTCCACTTT. V and J are TRBV5-5 and TRBJ1-6; 8 nucleotides match TRBD1. CDR3 length: 16 amino acids. Looked up from germline, CDR1 is SGHKS and CDR2 is YYEKEE (reference sequence). V was clipped by 4 bases and J by 1 base; unmatched bases: 4.

This rearrangement joins TRBV28 to TRBJ1-6; 11 bases align to TRBD1. The V segment lost 3 bases and the J segment 6 bases; nucleotides outside the gene matches: 7. The germline V gene encodes CDR1 MDHEN and CDR2 SYDVKM. This CDR3 has 17 residues. CDR3 sequence reads: CASSLGQGGLSNSPLHF. The CDR3 region has the DNA TGTGCCAGCAGTTTGGGACAGGGGGGTTTGAGTAATTCACCCCTCCACTTT.

The V call is TRBV11-2, the J call TRBJ2-7; 7 bases match TRBD1. V was pared by 5 bases and J by 5 bases, with 6 bases of the junction left unmatched. This CDR3 comprises 13 residues. Germline CDR1 and CDR2: SGHAT and FQNNGV. CDR3: CASSPTGFDEQYF. The CDR3 DNA follows: TGTGCCAGCAGCCCGACAGGGTTCGACGAGCAGTACTTC.

The rearrangement uses TRBV27 and TRBJ2-7, with a tentative D call TRBD1 (5 bases). The germline V gene encodes CDR1 MNHEY and CDR2 SMNVEV (reference sequence). The CDR3 has 15 residues. Trimming removed 4 bases from V and 2 bases from J, with 15 bases in between. In DNA form, the CDR3 reads TGTGCCAGCAGTTGGGGCCCTAAAGTCCCCTACGAGCAGTACTTC. The encoded protein is CASSWGPKVPYEQYF.

The DNA of the CDR3 is TGTGCCAGCAGCTTCATCAGGGGCGATCAGCCCCAGCATTTT. It translates to CASSFIRGDQPQHF. The chain is built from TRBV7-2 and TRBJ1-5, with D tentatively TRBD1 (6 bases). The CDR3 runs to 14 residues. Germline V gene data show CDR1 as SGHTA and CDR2 as FQGNSA. V shed 3 bases and J shed 5 bases, with 11 bases lying between them. The full variable domain, rest sourced from reference TRBV7-2 and TRBJ1-5, is GAGVSQSPSNKVTEKGKDVELRCDPISGHTALYWYRQSLGQGLEFLIYFQGNSAPDKSGLPSDRFSAERTGGSVSTLTIQRTQQEDSAVYLCASSFIRGDQPQHFGDGTRLSIL.

The chain employs TRBV5-6 and TRBJ1-1; D uncertain. The CDR3 spans 13 residues. Trimming took off 3 bases at V and 5 bases at J, with 11 bases between the two ends. The germline V gene has CDR1 SGHDT and CDR2 YYEEEE. The CDR3 here is CASSSAGRTEAFF. DNA of the CDR3: TGTGCCAGCAGCTCGGCGGGGAGGACTGAAGCTTTCTTT.

The gene calls are TRBV7-8 and TRBJ2-3; D not certain. V gave up 0 bases and J gave up 2 bases, with 6 bases separating them. The CDR3 has 14 residues. CDR1 is SGHVS, CDR2 FQNEAQ, per germline. The CDR3 here is CASSLAAPTDTQYF. The CDR3 DNA reads as TGTGCCAGCAGCTTAGCAGCGCCCACAGATACGCAGTATTTT.

V usage is TRBV4-3 and J usage is TRBJ1-3, with D unresolved. Per germline, CDR1 LGHNA and CDR2 YSLEER. V lost 3 bases and J 0 bases, leaving 9 bases between the germline ends. The CDR3 consists of 15 residues. The CDR3 nucleotides read TGCGCCAGCAGCCAGAGTTACAGCTCTGGAAACACCATATATTTT. The encoded protein is CASSQSYSSGNTIYF.

The chain has TRBV5-1 and TRBJ2-1; D may be TRBD2 (7 bases). Trimming shortened V by 4 bases and J by 1 base, and 18 bases separated the two germline ends. CDR1 and CDR2 from the germline V gene are SGHRS and YFSETQ. This CDR3 has 17 residues. DNA for the CDR3: TGCGCCAGCAGCCTATCCCGGGGGGCGCATTCCTACAATGAGCAGTTCTTC. It yields the protein CASSLSRGAHSYNEQFF.

The rearrangement joins TRBV5-1 to TRBJ2-5; TRBD1 matches 7 bases. Germline CDR1 SGHRS, CDR2 YFSETQ. Germline trimming cut 1 base from V and 2 bases from J; bases unmatched to any gene: 5. This CDR3 spans 15 amino acids. The CDR3 loop is CASSLWGTVQETQYF. DNA for the CDR3: TGCGCCAGCAGCTTGTGGGGGACAGTACAAGAGACCCAGTACTTC.

As DNA, the CDR3 is TGCGCCAGCAGTGTGGGACAGTCACAAGAGACCCAGTACTTC. Encoded protein: CASSVGQSQETQYF. The V and J genes are TRBV10-1 and TRBJ2-5; TRBD1 matches 7 bases. Germline-derived CDR1 and CDR2 are WNHNN and SYGVQD (reference sequence). The CDR3 is 14 residues long. After removal of 4 bases from V and 2 bases from J, the junction contained 4 bases not matched to a gene.

This chain uses TRBV6-5 with TRBJ1-1, with D unresolved. The CDR3 has 13 amino acids. Deletions cut 8 bases from V and 0 bases from J, with 10 bases between. Per germline, CDR1 MNHEY and CDR2 SVGAGI. The CDR3 protein is CASSTTLNTEAFF. The DNA for the CDR3 is TGTGCCAGCTCGACTACCTTGAACACTGAAGCTTTCTTT.

V is TRBV5-1 and J is TRBJ1-2; 8 bases line up with TRBD1. The germline V gene has CDR1 SGHRS and CDR2 YFSETQ. The length of the CDR3 is 14 residues. Trimming at V came to 0 bases and at J to 4 bases, leaving 2 bases not matched to a gene. CDR3 protein: CASSLVTGAYGYTF. The CDR3 DNA reads TGCGCCAGCAGCTTGGTGACAGGGGCCTATGGCTACACCTTC.

V is TRBV6-1 and J is TRBJ2-2, with D perhaps matching TRBD1 (6 bases). Germline values: CDR1 MNHNS, CDR2 SASEGT. This CDR3 has 13 residues. The V end was cut by 5 bases, the J end by 5 bases, with 9 bases between. CDR3 in amino acids: CASSFRGTGELFF. The CDR3 bases are TGTGCCAGCAGTTTCAGGGGAACCGGGGAGCTGTTTTTT.

V gene TRBV27 combines with J gene TRBJ2-3; a possible D gene is TRBD1 (6 bases). Germline V gene data show CDR1 as MNHEY and CDR2 as SMNVEV (reference sequence). With 4 bases removed from V and 4 bases from J, the gap between germline ends came to 15 bases. CDR3 length: 15 amino acids. In DNA form, the CDR3 reads TGTGCCAGCAGTTATGCAGGGGTGGGAGCAGATACGCAGTATTTT. It specifies CASSYAGVGADTQYF.

This chain uses TRBV5-1 with TRBJ2-2, with D possibly being TRBD1 (5 bases). V was shortened by 1 base and J by 2 bases, with 18 bases between the two germline ends. Germline V gene lookup returns CDR1 SGHRS and CDR2 YFSETQ. This CDR3 comprises 18 residues. CDR3 protein: CASSLLVRQFSNTGELFF. CDR3 nucleotides: TGCGCCAGCAGCTTGTTAGTGCGACAGTTCAGTAACACCGGGGAGCTGTTTTTT.

The chain has TRBV30 and TRBJ2-7, with D possibly matching TRBD1 (6 bases). Germline CDR1 is GTSNPN and CDR2 is SVGIG (reference sequence). Trimming cost V 4 bases and J 1 base, with 11 bases left between them. The CDR3 is 13 amino acids. The CDR3 DNA reads TGTGCCTGGAATCTCGGACAGTCCTACGAGCAGTACTTC. Amino acid sequence: CAWNLGQSYEQYF.

The chain recombines TRBV6-5 with TRBJ1-6, with TRBD1 as a possible D gene (5 bases). Trimming took off 8 bases at V and 6 bases at J, with 11 bases between the two ends. Germline V gene lookup returns CDR1 MNHEY and CDR2 SVGAGI. The CDR3 totals 13 residues. The DNA of the CDR3 is TGTGCCAGCGCGGGGCTGGGTAATTCACCCCTCCACTTT. This translates into CASAGLGNSPLHF.

V gene TRBV7-9 combines with J gene TRBJ2-7, with D tentatively TRBD1 (5 bases). The V gene lost 2 bases and the J gene lost 2 bases, with 7 bases spanning the gap. The CDR3 loop spans 13 amino acids. CDR1 and CDR2 from the germline V gene are SEHNR and FQNEAQ (reference sequence). CDR3 DNA sequence: TGTGCCAGCAGCTTATCAGGGACCTACGAGCAGTACTTC. As protein: CASSLSGTYEQYF.

The chain couples TRBV4-1 to TRBJ1-5; unclear D gene. The CDR3 has 20 residues. Trimming cost V 4 bases and J 0 bases, with 25 bases left between them. Germline V gives CDR1 MGHRA, CDR2 YSYEKL. The CDR3 reads CASSRSPAPLGVYSNQPQHF. In nucleotides, the CDR3 is TGCGCCAGCAGCCGTTCCCCCGCCCCCCTGGGAGTATATAGCAATCAGCCCCAGCATTTT.

Details on this clone: The junction and the germline gene differ at one end; a read error may be behind it. Additional DNA sequences in this sample encode the identical CDR3. The V call is TRBV5-4, the J call TRBJ1-1; 8 nucleotides agree with TRBD1. In germline, CDR1 is SGHNT, CDR2 YYREEE (reference sequence). The CDR3 has 15 residues. The CDR3 spells CASSSPGGEDTEAFF. In DNA form, the CDR3 reads TGCGCCAGCAGTTCCCCAGGGGGCGAGGACACTGAAGCTTTCTTT.

The chain is built from TRBV5-3 and TRBJ2-7, with D possibly being TRBD2 (7 bases). TRBV5-3 falls under the ORF class, with uncertain function. Deletions cut 0 bases from V and 7 bases from J, with 17 bases between. The length of the CDR3 is 15 residues. CDR3 nucleotides: TGTGCCAGAAGCTTGGTTGGCAGGGGAGGGAAGGAGCAGTACTTC. Translation: CARSLVGRGGKEQYF.

The chain couples TRBV11-3 to TRBJ2-1, with 9 bases that match TRBD1. Trimming removed 6 bases from V and 5 bases from J; junction bases left unmatched: 8. The CDR3 extends over 15 amino acids. Germline assignment: CDR1 SGHNT and CDR2 YENEEA. The CDR3 region is CASSHGQGKDNEQFF. CDR3 nucleotide sequence: TGTGCCAGCAGTCATGGACAGGGGAAAGACAATGAGCAGTTCTTC.